The present entry profiles one T cell receptor beta chain with its context. The antigen this receptor binds is unknown. No base qualities exist here, and no much larger clone lies one base off it. The data stem from a study of radiation and T cells in renal cell carcinoma (dated by TCRdb to 2018 to 2020). About the investigation overall: Samples were obtained from a clinical trial, in which 15 Gy stereotactic body radiation therapy was delivered to primary renal cell carcinomas and nephrectomy was performed 4 weeks later. A total of around 50 samples underwent TCR beta sequencing, made up of about 26 tumors and some 27 peripheral blood samples. A total of over 4 million unique CDR3 nucleotide sequences, encoding some 2,700,000 unique CDR3 amino acid sequences, were found across all 50 or so samples.

Findings and caveats that apply to the study as a whole: Effects of radiation dose or scheduling on the TCR repertoire could not be addressed with the single-armed trial design. Because pretreatment tumor biopsies were not available, the study could not determine whether clonotypes were already present within the tumor at baseline. Changes in the blood repertoire were not tracked past 4 weeks after treatment. An increase in top tumor clonotypes in blood was observed from baseline to 2 weeks post-radiation, followed by contraction by 4 weeks, which was taken to suggest transient expansion of tumor-resident clones.

In the paper's terms, the time point label means: blood 2 weeks post-SBRT. The treatment or condition tag for this specimen amounts to: 15 Gy SBRT to primary tumor, nephrectomy 4 weeks later. To follow tumor-enriched clonotypes, serial peripheral blood was collected from radiation-treated patients at baseline and at 2 weeks and 4 weeks after SBRT. Every patient had renal cell carcinoma of clear cell pathology. Genomic DNA for TCR sequencing was prepared using the QIAamp DNA Blood Mini Kit (Qiagen). The analyses included only samples that passed all quality control checks. Trimming takes 8 bases off V and 0 bases off J; junction bases not matched to a gene: 5. The CDR3, cysteine through phenylalanine, is 14 amino acids long. CDR3 DNA is the only sequence kept; it has 42 bases, read in frame from the first base. CDR1 and CDR2 are drawn from the germline V gene (reference sequence): MNHNY, SVGAGI. TCR beta libraries were generated from genomic DNA with the immunoSEQ kit, following the manufacturer's recommendations. To prepare the libraries, a first multiplex PCR with proprietary primers was run, followed by a second PCR that added unique barcodes, and a bead cleanup was done after each round. A kit-provided positive control reaction and a negative control reaction were included in every sample batch. The final libraries were assessed on an Agilent 4200 TapeStation D1000 ScreenTape, pooled by volume, and quantified by qPCR. An Illumina NextSeq500 fitted with a MidOutput 150-cycle cartridge performed the sequencing, running 156 Read1 cycles and 15 Index1 cycles with the kit's custom primers. The pooled library was loaded at 0.9 to 1 pM with a roughly 20% PhiX control spike-in. As for the authors' bioinformatics: Vendor-processed data were analyzed in R, with a clonotype defined as all T cells sharing the same CDR3 nucleotide sequence. In the clone abundance analyses, frequencies were normalized to the 10,000 most abundant clones in each sample. Public T cell clones, averaging fewer than five per sample, were removed before analysis. Tumor-enriched and baseline blood-enriched clonotypes were defined by at least a 32-fold difference in abundance between compartments. A beta-binomial differential abundance model was used to identify clonotypes that were expanded or contracted between blood time points. Tumor-blood repertoire similarity was measured with the Baroni-Urbani and Buser coefficient, and group comparisons used two-tailed Wilcoxon tests in R. TCRdb stores this immuneACCESS table with in-frame sequences only. Part of the clones is absent; in the studies checked, under half of the shortfall reflects unresolved V genes, and no reason is known for the rest. That table supplies the V and J calls and clone size; D and trimming were determined from the DNA. The sample table holds approximately 75,000 clones, of which 82% were seen once. 5.8% of the sample is held by the ten biggest clonotypes.

The sequencing here drew on blood, taken from a patient whose treatment included radiotherapy and nephrectomy. This TCR came from a man in his fifties or sixties with renal cell carcinoma. This sequence uses TRBV6-6 and TRBJ2-5; 8 bases in the junction line up with TRBD2. The CDR3 reads as follows: CASGRLAYQETQYF. The DNA sequence follows: TGTGCCAGCGGTCGACTAGCGTACCAAGAGACCCAGTACTTC.